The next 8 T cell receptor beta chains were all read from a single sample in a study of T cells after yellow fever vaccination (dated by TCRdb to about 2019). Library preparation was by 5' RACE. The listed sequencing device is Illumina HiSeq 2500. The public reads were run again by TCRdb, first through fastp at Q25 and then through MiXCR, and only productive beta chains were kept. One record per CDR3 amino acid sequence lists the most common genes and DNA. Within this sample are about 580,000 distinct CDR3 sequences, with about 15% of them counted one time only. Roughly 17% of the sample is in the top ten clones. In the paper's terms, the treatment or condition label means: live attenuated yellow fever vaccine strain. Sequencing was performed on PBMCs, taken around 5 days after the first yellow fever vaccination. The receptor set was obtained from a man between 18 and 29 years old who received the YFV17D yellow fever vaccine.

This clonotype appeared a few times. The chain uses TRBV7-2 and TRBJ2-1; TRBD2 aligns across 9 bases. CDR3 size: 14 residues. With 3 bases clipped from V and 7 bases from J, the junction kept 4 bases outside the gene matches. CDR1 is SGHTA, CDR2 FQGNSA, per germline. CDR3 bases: TGTGCCAGCAGCTTGACTAGCGGAAGGAATGAGCAGTTCTTC. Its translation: CASSLTSGRNEQFF.

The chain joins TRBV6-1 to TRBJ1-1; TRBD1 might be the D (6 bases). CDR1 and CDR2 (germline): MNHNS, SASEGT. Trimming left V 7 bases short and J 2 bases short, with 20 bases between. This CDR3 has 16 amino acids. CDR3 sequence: CASTPGGRGGNTEAFF. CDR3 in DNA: TGTGCCAGCACCCCCGGGGGGCGCGGGGGTAACACTGAAGCTTTCTTT.

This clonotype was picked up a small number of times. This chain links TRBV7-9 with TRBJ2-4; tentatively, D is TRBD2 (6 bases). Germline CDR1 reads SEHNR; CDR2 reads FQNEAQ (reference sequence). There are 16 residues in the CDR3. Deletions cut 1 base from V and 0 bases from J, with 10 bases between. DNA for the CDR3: TGTGCCAGCAGCTTAGAGGTGGGACTAGCCAAAAACATTCAGTACTTC. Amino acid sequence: CASSLEVGLAKNIQYF.

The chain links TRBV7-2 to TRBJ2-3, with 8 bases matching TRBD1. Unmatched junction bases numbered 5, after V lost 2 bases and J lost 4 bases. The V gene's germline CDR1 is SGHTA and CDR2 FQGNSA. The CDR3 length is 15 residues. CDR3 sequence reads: CASSLKPGGPDTQYF. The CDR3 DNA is TGTGCCAGCAGCTTAAAGCCAGGGGGCCCAGATACGCAGTATTTT.

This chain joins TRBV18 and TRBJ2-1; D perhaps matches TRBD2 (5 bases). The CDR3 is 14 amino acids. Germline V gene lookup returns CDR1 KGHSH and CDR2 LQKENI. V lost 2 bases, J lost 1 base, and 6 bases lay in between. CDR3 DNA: TGTGCCAGCTCACCAAAGCGGTCCTACAATGAGCAGTTCTTC. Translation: CASSPKRSYNEQFF.

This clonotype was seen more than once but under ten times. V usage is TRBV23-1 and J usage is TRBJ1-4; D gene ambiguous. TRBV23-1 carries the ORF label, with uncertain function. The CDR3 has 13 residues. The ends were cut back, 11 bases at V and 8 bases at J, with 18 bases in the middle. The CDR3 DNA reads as TGCGCCGGGGAGACTGCAGGAGGGGAAAAACTGTTTTTT. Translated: CAGETAGGEKLFF.

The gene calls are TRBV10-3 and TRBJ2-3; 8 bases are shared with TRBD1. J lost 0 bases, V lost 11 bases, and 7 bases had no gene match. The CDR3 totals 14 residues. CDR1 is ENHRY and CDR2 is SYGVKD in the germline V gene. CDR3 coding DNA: TGTGCCGTAGGCCAGGGGGCGAGCACAGATACGCAGTATTTT. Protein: CAVGQGASTDTQYF.

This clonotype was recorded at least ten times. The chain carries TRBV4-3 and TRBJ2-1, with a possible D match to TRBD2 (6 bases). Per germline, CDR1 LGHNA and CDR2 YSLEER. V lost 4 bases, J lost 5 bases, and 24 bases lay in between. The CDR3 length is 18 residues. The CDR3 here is CASSPAGGGIGGDNEQFF. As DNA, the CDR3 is TGCGCCAGCAGCCCGGCCGGTGGAGGAATCGGGGGAGACAATGAGCAGTTCTTC.